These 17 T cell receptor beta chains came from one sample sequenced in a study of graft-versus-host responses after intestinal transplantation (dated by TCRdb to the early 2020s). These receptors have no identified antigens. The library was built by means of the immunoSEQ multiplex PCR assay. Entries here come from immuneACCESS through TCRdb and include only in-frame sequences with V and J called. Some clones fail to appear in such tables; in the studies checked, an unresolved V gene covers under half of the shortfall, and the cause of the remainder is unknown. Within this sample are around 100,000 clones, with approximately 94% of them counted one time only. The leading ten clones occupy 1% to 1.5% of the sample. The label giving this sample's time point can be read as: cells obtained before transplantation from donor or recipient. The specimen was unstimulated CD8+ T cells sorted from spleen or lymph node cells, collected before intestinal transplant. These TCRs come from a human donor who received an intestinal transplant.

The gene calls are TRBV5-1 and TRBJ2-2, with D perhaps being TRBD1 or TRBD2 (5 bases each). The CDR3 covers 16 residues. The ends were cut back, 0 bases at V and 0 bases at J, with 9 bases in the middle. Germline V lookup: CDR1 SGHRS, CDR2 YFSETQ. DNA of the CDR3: TGCGCCAGCAGCTTGGGAACGGGACCGAACACCGGGGAGCTGTTTTTT. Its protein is CASSLGTGPNTGELFF.

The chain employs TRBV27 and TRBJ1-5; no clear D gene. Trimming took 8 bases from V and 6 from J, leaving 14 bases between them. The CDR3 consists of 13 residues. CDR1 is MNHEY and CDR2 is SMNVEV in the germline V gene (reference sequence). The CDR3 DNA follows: TGTGCCAGCGGCTGGGCTGCGGGTCAGCCCCAGCATTTT. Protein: CASGWAAGQPQHF.

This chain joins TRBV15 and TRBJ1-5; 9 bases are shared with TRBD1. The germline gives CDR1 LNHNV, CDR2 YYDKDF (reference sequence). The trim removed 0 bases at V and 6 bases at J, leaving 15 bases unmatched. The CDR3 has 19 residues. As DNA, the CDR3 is TGTGCCACCAGCAGAGATTTAGGGTTGGACAGGGGCTTCGGTCAGCCCCAGCATTTT. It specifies CATSRDLGLDRGFGQPQHF.

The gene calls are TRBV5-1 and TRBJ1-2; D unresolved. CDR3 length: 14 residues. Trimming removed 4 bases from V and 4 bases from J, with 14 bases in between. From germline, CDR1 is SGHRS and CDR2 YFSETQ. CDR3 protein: CASSADGFGYGYTF. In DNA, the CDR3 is TGCGCCAGCAGCGCGGACGGGTTTGGCTATGGCTACACCTTC.

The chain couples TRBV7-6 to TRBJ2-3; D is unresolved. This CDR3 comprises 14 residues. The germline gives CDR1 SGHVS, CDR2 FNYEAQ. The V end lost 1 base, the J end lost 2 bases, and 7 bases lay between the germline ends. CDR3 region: CASSLGRYTDTQYF. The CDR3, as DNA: TGTGCCAGCAGCTTAGGCAGGTACACAGATACGCAGTATTTT.

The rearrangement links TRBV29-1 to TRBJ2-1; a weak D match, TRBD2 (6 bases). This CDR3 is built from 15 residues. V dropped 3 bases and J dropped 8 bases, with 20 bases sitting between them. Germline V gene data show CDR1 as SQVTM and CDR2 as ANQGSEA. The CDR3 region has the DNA TGCAGCGTTGACCGACCGGCGGCGGGGTCGGATGAGCAGTTCTTC. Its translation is CSVDRPAAGSDEQFF.

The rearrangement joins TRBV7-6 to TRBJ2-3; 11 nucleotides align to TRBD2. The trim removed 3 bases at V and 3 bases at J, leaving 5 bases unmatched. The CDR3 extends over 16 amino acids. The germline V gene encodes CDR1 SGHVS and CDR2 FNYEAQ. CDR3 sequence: CASSLPSGGRTDTQYF. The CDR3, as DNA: TGTGCCAGCAGCTTGCCTAGCGGGGGGCGAACAGATACGCAGTATTTT.

CDR3 coding DNA: TGTGCCAGCAGTGAACAGGCAGTTTCCACCTACGAGCAGTACTTC. Protein: CASSEQAVSTYEQYF. The chain uses TRBV2 and TRBJ2-7, with D unresolved. V was clipped by 2 bases and J by 2 bases, with 13 bases between them. Per germline, CDR1 SNHLY and CDR2 FYNNEI. The CDR3 consists of 15 residues.

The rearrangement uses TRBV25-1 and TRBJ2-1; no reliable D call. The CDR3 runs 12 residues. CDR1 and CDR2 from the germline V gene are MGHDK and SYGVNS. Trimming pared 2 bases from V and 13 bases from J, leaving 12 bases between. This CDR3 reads CASSEAVRPQFF. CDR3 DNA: TGTGCCAGCAGTGAAGCGGTCCGCCCCCAGTTCTTC.

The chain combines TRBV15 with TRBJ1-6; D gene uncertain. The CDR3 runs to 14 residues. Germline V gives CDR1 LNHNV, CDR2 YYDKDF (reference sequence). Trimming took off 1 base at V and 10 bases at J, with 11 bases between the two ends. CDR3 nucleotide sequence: TGTGCCACCAGCAGAGCAACCAATGGGTCACCCCTCCACTTT. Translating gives CATSRATNGSPLHF. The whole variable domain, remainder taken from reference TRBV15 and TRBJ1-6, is DAMVIQNPRYQVTQFGKPVTLSCSQTLNHNVMYWYQQKSSQAPKLLFHYYDKDFNNEADTPDNFQSRRPNTSFCFLDIRSPGLGDTAMYLCATSRATNGSPLHFGNGTRLTVT.

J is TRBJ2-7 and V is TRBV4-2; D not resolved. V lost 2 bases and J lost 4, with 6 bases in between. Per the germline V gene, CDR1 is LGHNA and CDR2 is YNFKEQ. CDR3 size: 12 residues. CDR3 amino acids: CASSQSGYEQYF. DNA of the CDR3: TGTGCCAGCAGCCAAAGTGGATACGAGCAGTACTTC.

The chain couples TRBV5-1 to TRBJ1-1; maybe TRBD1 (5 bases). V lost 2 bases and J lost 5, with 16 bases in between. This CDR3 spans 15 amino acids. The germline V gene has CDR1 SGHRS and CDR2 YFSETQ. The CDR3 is CASSFRGAPQTEAFF. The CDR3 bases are TGCGCCAGCAGCTTTAGGGGCGCCCCTCAAACTGAAGCTTTCTTT.

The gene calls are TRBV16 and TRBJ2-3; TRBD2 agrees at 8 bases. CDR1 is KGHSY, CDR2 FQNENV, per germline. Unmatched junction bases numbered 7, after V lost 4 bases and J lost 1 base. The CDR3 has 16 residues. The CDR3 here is CASSRTAGDRTDTQYF. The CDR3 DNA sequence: TGTGCCAGCAGCCGCACAGCGGGGGACCGCACAGATACGCAGTATTTT.

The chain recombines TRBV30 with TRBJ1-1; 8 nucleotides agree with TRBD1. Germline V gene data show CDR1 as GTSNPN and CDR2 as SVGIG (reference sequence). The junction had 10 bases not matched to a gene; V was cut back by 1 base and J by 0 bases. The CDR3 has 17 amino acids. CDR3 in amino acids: CAWSADLTGGLNTEAFF. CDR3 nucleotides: TGTGCCTGGAGTGCAGACCTTACAGGGGGATTGAACACTGAAGCTTTCTTT.

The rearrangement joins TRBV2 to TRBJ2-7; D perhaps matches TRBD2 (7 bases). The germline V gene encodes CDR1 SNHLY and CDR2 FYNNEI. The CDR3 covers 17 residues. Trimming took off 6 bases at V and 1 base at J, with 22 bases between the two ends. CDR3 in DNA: TGTGCCAGCAGGACCCCCGAGGAGGGGGGGGTATCCTACGAGCAGTACTTC. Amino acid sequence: CASRTPEEGGVSYEQYF.

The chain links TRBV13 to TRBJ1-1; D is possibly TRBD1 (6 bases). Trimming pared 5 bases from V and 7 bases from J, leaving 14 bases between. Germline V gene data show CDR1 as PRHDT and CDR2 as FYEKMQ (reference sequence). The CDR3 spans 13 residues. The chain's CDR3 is CASSPGGRIEAFF. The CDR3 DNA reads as TGTGCCAGCAGCCCCGGGGGCCGGATTGAAGCTTTCTTT.

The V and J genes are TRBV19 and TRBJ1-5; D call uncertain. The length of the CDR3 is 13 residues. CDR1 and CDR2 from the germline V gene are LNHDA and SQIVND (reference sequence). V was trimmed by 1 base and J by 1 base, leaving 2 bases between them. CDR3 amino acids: CASSIASNQPQHF. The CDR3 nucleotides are TGTGCCAGTAGTATAGCGAGCAATCAGCCCCAGCATTTT.